This TCR beta chain was identified during a study of high-grade serous ovarian cancer treatment subgroups. As for the study in general: Each sample yielded on average approximately 7,500 unique TCR beta rearrangements from around 14,000 reads. Regarding the study as a whole: The analyses considered CDR3 and ignored CDR1 and CDR2. Without spatial data, bulk sequencing limits insight into HGSC tumor diversity. Tumors within one patient showed repertoire similarity of about 0.11 to 0.85.

The tumor samples were collected prior to definitive surgery or chemotherapy. Comments on this clone: The target antigen is unknown.

The CDR3 is made up of 14 amino acids. V was clipped by 5 bases and J by 5 bases, with 16 bases between them. The germline gives CDR1 LNHDA, CDR2 SQIVND (reference sequence). Generated by immunoSEQ multiplex PCR, the TCRdb table keeps only in-frame clones and is missing some. The data contain 4,500 or so clones, roughly three quarters of them singletons. Sequencing was carried out using tumor tissue. The TCR was taken from a human donor with high-grade serous ovarian cancer. J is TRBJ2-7 and V is TRBV19; maybe TRBD2 (5 bases). In nucleotides, the CDR3 is TGTGCCAGTAGTCCCCTGGGGAGTACGGACGAGCAGTACTTC. The encoded protein is CASSPLGSTDEQYF.